The 26 T cell receptor beta chains given below trace back to one sample, sequenced in a study of CD8 T cells in Susac syndrome. Reverse transcription used roughly 0.45 to 1 ug RNA and random hexamers. TCRdb passed the immunoSEQ multiplex PCR reads through MiXCR, listing each CDR3 protein once. The sample records fewer than 150,000 distinct CDR3 sequences, around 91% being singletons. Sequenced material: CD8+ T cells from PBMCs. The receptors here all came from a human donor with multiple sclerosis.

The V and J genes are TRBV29-1 and TRBJ2-7; possibly TRBD1 for D (5 bases). CDR1 and CDR2 (germline): SQVTM, ANQGSEA. V was shortened by 1 base and J by 3 bases, with 13 bases between the two germline ends. The CDR3 is 14 residues long. This CDR3 reads CSVEGLGQDYEQYF. DNA for the CDR3: TGCAGCGTTGAAGGGTTGGGGCAGGACTACGAGCAGTACTTC.

The J gene is TRBJ2-3, the V gene TRBV20-1; TRBD2 aligns across 10 bases. Germline V gene data show CDR1 as DFQATT and CDR2 as SNEGSKA (reference sequence). Unmatched junction bases numbered 9, after V lost 6 bases and J lost 3 bases. The CDR3 runs to 15 residues. The CDR3 reads CSAVSLAGVTDTQYF. The DNA for the CDR3 is TGCAGTGCCGTCTCTCTAGCGGGAGTGACAGATACGCAGTATTTT.

The chain is built from TRBV4-3 and TRBJ1-1; D is undetermined. The V end was cut by 7 bases, the J end by 1 base, with 10 bases between. The germline V gene encodes CDR1 LGHNA and CDR2 YSLEER. The CDR3 sequence is 13 residues long. CDR3 DNA sequence: TGCGCCAGCAATCTGTGGGGGAACACTGAAGCTTTCTTT. Its translation is CASNLWGNTEAFF.

The rearrangement joins TRBV5-1 to TRBJ2-3; the match to TRBD2 covers 7 bases. The CDR3 spans 13 residues. The germline V gene encodes CDR1 SGHRS and CDR2 YFSETQ. V shed 4 bases, J shed 3 bases, and the junction held 2 bases outside the gene matches. This chain's CDR3 is CASSGGGTDTQYF. CDR3 DNA: TGCGCCAGCAGCGGCGGGGGTACAGATACGCAGTATTTT. Full variable domain (missing parts from reference TRBV5-1 and TRBJ2-3): KAGVTQTPRYLIKTRGQQVTLSCSPISGHRSVSWYQQTPGQGLQFLFEYFSETQRNKGNFPGRFSGRQFSNSRSEMNVSTLELGDSALYLCASSGGGTDTQYFGPGTRLTVL.

The rearrangement joins TRBV4-3 to TRBJ1-2, with 8 bases lining up with TRBD1. CDR1 is LGHNA and CDR2 is YSLEER in the germline V gene. Trimming removed 3 bases from V and 6 bases from J; junction bases left unmatched: 9. This CDR3 is 15 amino acids long. The CDR3 DNA sequence: TGCGCCAGCAGCCAGGACGCGGACAGGGACCATGGCTACACCTTC. It translates to CASSQDADRDHGYTF.

In DNA form, the CDR3 reads TGTGCCAGCAGTTACGGCGACTCTTATGGCTACACCTTC. This translates into CASSYGDSYGYTF. The V call is TRBV6-5, the J call TRBJ1-2; D not certain. V was pared by 2 bases and J by 5 bases, with 9 bases between. Germline V gene lookup returns CDR1 MNHEY and CDR2 SVGAGI. The CDR3 has 13 amino acids.

The V and J genes are TRBV2 and TRBJ2-5, with D unclear. Trimming shortened V by 1 base and J by 1 base, and 7 bases separated the two germline ends. CDR1 is SNHLY and CDR2 is FYNNEI in the germline V gene. The CDR3 sequence is 14 residues long. This CDR3 is CASSEDFIQETQYF. The CDR3 DNA reads as TGTGCCAGCAGTGAAGACTTCATCCAAGAGACCCAGTACTTC.

This clonotype was recorded only once. The V call is TRBV6-4, the J call TRBJ2-2; D unresolved. Germline V lookup: CDR1 MRHNA, CDR2 SNTAGT. CDR3 length equals 11 residues. The V gene lost 3 bases and the J gene lost 6 bases, with 2 bases spanning the gap. The CDR3 coding sequence is TGTGCCAGCAGTGAATCCGGGGAGCTGTTTTTT. This sequence encodes CASSESGELFF.

The chain has TRBV29-1 and TRBJ2-7, with 8 positions matching TRBD2. The CDR3 extends over 12 amino acids. The V gene's germline CDR1 is SQVTM and CDR2 ANQGSEA. Trimming cost V 6 bases and J 3 bases; bases outside gene matches: 4. As DNA, the CDR3 is TGCAGCGTCGGGGGGGACGGCTACGAGCAGTACTTC. It is translated as CSVGGDGYEQYF.

The chain carries TRBV29-1 and TRBJ1-1, with D perhaps matching TRBD1 (5 bases). The germline V and J ends were trimmed by 3 bases and 6 bases, with 8 bases remaining between them. CDR1 is SQVTM, CDR2 ANQGSEA, per germline. The CDR3 has 11 residues. The CDR3 sequence is CSVEGDAEAFF. The CDR3 coding sequence is TGCAGCGTTGAGGGGGATGCTGAAGCTTTCTTT.

The CDR3 protein is CASSLPEGLGTQYF. The CDR3 DNA reads as TGTGCCAGCAGCTTGCCCGAGGGCCTCGGTACGCAGTATTTT. The chain combines TRBV7-9 with TRBJ2-3, with TRBD2 as a possible D gene (5 bases). V was trimmed by 3 bases and J by 8 bases, leaving 15 bases between them. CDR3 length: 14 residues. Germline loops: CDR1 SEHNR, CDR2 FQNEAQ (reference sequence). The full variable domain, rest sourced from reference TRBV7-9 and TRBJ2-3, is DTGVSQNPRHKITKRGQNVTFRCDPISEHNRLYWYRQTLGQGPEFLTYFQNEAQLEKSRLLSDRFSAERPKGSFSTLEIQRTEQGDSAMYLCASSLPEGLGTQYFGPGTRLTVL.

DNA for the CDR3: TGCAGTGCTAGTCGGGATCACGCAACTAATGAAAAACTGTTTTTT. It encodes CSASRDHATNEKLFF. This chain connects TRBV20-1 to TRBJ1-4; D call uncertain. CDR1 DFQATT and CDR2 SNEGSKA come from the germline V gene (reference sequence). V was trimmed by 3 bases and J by 0 bases, leaving 11 bases between them. The CDR3 spans 15 residues.

The chain couples TRBV12-3 or TRBV12-4 to TRBJ2-1; D is unresolved. This CDR3 spans 12 amino acids. Trimming pared 7 bases from V and 8 bases from J, leaving 12 bases between. CDR3 in DNA: TGTGCCAGCACCCCCTCTGGGGATGAGCAGTTCTTC. The encoded protein is CASTPSGDEQFF.

This clonotype turned up a few times. The J gene is TRBJ2-1, the V gene TRBV4-2; D not certain. V lost 0 bases and J 8 bases, leaving 8 bases between the germline ends. The CDR3 covers 13 residues. Germline V gene sequence: CDR1 LGHNA, CDR2 YNFKEQ. The CDR3 sequence: CASSQDPRDEQFF. The CDR3 region has the DNA TGTGCCAGCAGCCAAGACCCCCGTGATGAGCAGTTCTTC.

This chain connects TRBV15 to TRBJ1-4; possibly TRBD1 for D (6 bases). The CDR3 runs to 14 residues. V dropped 0 bases and J dropped 11 bases, with 13 bases sitting between them. CDR1 is LNHNV and CDR2 is YYDKDF in the germline V gene (reference sequence). This chain's CDR3 is CATSRDGGLRKLFF. Written as DNA, the CDR3 is TGTGCCACCAGCAGAGATGGGGGGCTGAGGAAACTGTTTTTT.

The gene calls are TRBV7-6 and TRBJ2-5, with D tentatively TRBD1 or TRBD2 (5 bases each). The germline CDR1 and CDR2 sequences are SGHVS and FNYEAQ. This CDR3 region has 15 residues. V was shortened by 1 base and J by 0 bases, with 9 bases between the two germline ends. As DNA, the CDR3 is TGTGCCAGCAGCTTAGAAGGGACGTACCAAGAGACCCAGTACTTC. This translates into CASSLEGTYQETQYF.

The gene calls are TRBV19 and TRBJ1-4; no clear D gene. Germline loops: CDR1 LNHDA, CDR2 SQIVND (reference sequence). The V gene lost 7 bases and the J gene lost 6 bases, with 6 bases spanning the gap. The CDR3 runs 11 residues. The CDR3 loop is CASTTDEKLFF. In DNA form, the CDR3 reads TGTGCCAGTACTACCGATGAAAAACTGTTTTTT.

V is TRBV29-1 and J is TRBJ1-2; 8 nucleotides agree with TRBD1. Germline CDR1 is SQVTM and CDR2 is ANQGSEA. The CDR3 consists of 13 residues. With V trimmed by 6 bases and J by 5 bases, 8 bases remained unmatched. CDR3 sequence: CSVVGQGPYGYTF. CDR3 nucleotides: TGCAGCGTAGTCGGACAGGGACCGTATGGCTACACCTTC.

V gene TRBV5-3 combines with J gene TRBJ2-7; TRBD1 matches at 8 bases. TRBV5-3 is flagged as an ORF with uncertain function. The CDR3 sequence is 14 residues long. The junction had 2 bases not matched to a gene; V was cut back by 2 bases and J by 1 base. In DNA form, the CDR3 reads TGTGCCAGAAGCTTCCGGGACAGGTCCTACGAGCAGTACTTC. As protein: CARSFRDRSYEQYF.

The CDR3 DNA follows: TGTGCCACCAGTGAATTTGTAGCGGGGATCGACACAGATACGCAGTATTTT. Amino acid sequence: CATSEFVAGIDTDTQYF. The chain links TRBV24-1 to TRBJ2-3; 8 nucleotides agree with TRBD2. Germline trimming cut 4 bases from V and 2 bases from J; bases unmatched to any gene: 10. Germline CDR1 and CDR2: KGHDR and SFDVKD. CDR3 size: 17 residues.

The chain has TRBV25-1 and TRBJ2-3; the D is unclear. CDR3 size: 12 residues. Trimming pared 1 base from V and 6 bases from J, leaving 5 bases between. The V gene's germline CDR1 is MGHDK and CDR2 SYGVNS. The chain's CDR3 is CASSELRDTQYF. The CDR3 DNA reads as TGTGCCAGCAGTGAATTGCGGGATACGCAGTATTTT. The full variable domain, in which reference TRBV25-1 and TRBJ2-3 provide the parts outside the CDR3, is EADIYQTPRYLVIGTGKKITLECSQTMGHDKMYWYQQDPGMELHLIHYSYGVNSTEKGDLSSESTVSRIRTEHFPLTLESARPSHTSQYLCASSELRDTQYFGPGTRLTVL.

This chain connects TRBV15 to TRBJ2-1; D possibly corresponds to TRBD2 (6 bases). The CDR3 runs to 13 residues. Germline CDR1 LNHNV, CDR2 YYDKDF (reference sequence). With 5 bases removed from V and 3 bases from J, the gap between germline ends came to 8 bases. The CDR3 region has the DNA TGTGCCACCAGCGGGAGGCTCTACAATGAGCAGTTCTTC. Its protein product is CATSGRLYNEQFF.

The rearrangement uses TRBV7-8 and TRBJ2-3, with a tentative D call TRBD1 (8 bases). With 5 bases removed from V and 4 bases from J, the gap between germline ends came to 16 bases. The CDR3 contains 15 residues. Germline loops: CDR1 SGHVS, CDR2 FQNEAQ. CDR3 sequence reads: CASSLRTGRADTQYF. The DNA of the CDR3 is TGTGCCAGCAGCCTCCGGACAGGGAGGGCAGATACGCAGTATTTT.

V gene TRBV20-1 combines with J gene TRBJ1-1; D unresolved. V dropped 2 bases and J dropped 0 bases, with 1 base sitting between them. The CDR3 covers 11 residues. Germline assignment: CDR1 DFQATT and CDR2 SNEGSKA (reference sequence). For the CDR3, the DNA is TGCAGTGCTAGATTGAACACTGAAGCTTTCTTT. As protein: CSARLNTEAFF.

This chain links TRBV5-1 with TRBJ1-5, with D possibly matching TRBD1 (6 bases). V dropped 4 bases and J dropped 4 bases, with 12 bases sitting between them. The CDR3 has 14 amino acids. Germline-derived CDR1 and CDR2 are SGHRS and YFSETQ. CDR3 bases: TGCGCCAGCAGCGCTCGGACAGTTAATCAGCCCCAGCATTTT. The encoded protein is CASSARTVNQPQHF.

The chain uses TRBV27 and TRBJ2-7; tentative D call: TRBD1 (6 bases). Germline CDR1 MNHEY, CDR2 SMNVEV (reference sequence). The CDR3 runs to 13 residues. V was clipped by 6 bases and J by 6 bases, with 15 bases between them. The CDR3 region has the DNA TGTGCCAGCAGGGACAGATACTACGGCGAGCAGTACTTC. This sequence encodes CASRDRYYGEQYF.